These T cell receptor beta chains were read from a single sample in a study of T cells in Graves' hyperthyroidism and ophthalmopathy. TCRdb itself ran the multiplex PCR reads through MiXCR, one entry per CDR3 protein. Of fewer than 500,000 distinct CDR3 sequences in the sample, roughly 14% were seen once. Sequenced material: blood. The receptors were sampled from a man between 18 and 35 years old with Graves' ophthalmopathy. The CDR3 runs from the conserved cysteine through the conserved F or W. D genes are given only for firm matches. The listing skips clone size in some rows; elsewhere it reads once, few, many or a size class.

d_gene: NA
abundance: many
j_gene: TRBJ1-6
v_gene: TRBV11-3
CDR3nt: TGTGCCAGCAGTGCCACGGGGAATTCACCCCTCCACTTT
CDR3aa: CASSATGNSPLHF

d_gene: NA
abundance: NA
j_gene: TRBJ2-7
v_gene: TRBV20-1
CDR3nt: TGCAGTGCTAGAGAGGGGACTGACGAGCAGTACTTC
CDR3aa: CSAREGTDEQYF

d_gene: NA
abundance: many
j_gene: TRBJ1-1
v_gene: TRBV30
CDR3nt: TGTGCCTGGAGTCCCGGGACGAGCGCTGAAGCTTTCTTT
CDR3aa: CAWSPGTSAEAFF

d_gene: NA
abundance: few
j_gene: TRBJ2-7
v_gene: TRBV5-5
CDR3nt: TGTGCCAGCAGCTTGGAGTCCGAGCAGTACTTC
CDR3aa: CASSLESEQYF

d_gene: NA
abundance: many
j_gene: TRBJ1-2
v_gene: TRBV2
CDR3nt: TGTGCCAGCAGTGAAGCGGTGGGCGCGGGGGCCCATGGCTACACCTTC
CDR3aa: CASSEAVGAGAHGYTF

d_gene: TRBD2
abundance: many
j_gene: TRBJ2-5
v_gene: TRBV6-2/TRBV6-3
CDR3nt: TGTGCCAGCAGCAACCGACTAGCGGGGTTTATGTACCAAGAGACCCAGTACTTC
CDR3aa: CASSNRLAGFMYQETQYF

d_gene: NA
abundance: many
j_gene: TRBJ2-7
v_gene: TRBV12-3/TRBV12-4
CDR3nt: TGTGCCAGCAGTTTAGGTGGGAGCGGAGGCATTTTCCCTGACCACGAGCAGTACTTC
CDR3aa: CASSLGGSGGIFPDHEQYF

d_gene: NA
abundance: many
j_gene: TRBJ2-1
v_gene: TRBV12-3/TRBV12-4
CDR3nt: TGTGCCAGCAGCCAGGGAGAGACTTCGGGGAATGAGCAGTTCTTC
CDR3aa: CASSQGETSGNEQFF

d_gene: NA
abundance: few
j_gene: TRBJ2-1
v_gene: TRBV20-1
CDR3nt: TGCAGTGCTAGAGTCATAATTTACAATGAGCAGTTCTTC
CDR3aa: CSARVIIYNEQFF

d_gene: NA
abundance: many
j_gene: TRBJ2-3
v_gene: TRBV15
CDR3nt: TGTGCCACCAGCAGAGACAGAGGGGCAGATACGCAGTATTTT
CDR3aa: CATSRDRGADTQYF

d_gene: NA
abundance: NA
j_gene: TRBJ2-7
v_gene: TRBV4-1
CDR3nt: TGCGCCAGCAGCCCGGGTCTAAGGGGCGAGCAGTACTTC
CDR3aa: CASSPGLRGEQYF

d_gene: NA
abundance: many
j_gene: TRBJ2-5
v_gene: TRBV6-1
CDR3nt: TGTGCCAGCAGAGGAACTAGTACGGAGACCCAGTACTTC
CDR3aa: CASRGTSTETQYF

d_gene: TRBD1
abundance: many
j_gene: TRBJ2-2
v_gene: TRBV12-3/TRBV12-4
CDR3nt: TGTGCCAGCAGCCACGGACAGGTCATAAAACACGGGGAGCTGTTTTTT
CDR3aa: CASSHGQVIKHGELFF

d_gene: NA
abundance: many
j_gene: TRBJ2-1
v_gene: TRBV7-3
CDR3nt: TGTGCCAGCAGCCCAAAAGGGTTCTCCTACAATGAGCAGTTCTTC
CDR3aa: CASSPKGFSYNEQFF

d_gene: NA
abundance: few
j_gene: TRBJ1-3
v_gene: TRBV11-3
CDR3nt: TGTGCCAGCAGCTTACTAGCACGTCGCTCTGGAAACACCATATATTTT
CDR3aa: CASSLLARRSGNTIYF

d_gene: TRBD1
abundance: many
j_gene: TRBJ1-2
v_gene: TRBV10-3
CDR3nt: TGTGCCACCCTATCATTGGGACAGAGGTGGTTCTATGGCTACACCTTC
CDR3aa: CATLSLGQRWFYGYTF

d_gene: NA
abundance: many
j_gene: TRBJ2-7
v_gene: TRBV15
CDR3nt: TGTGCCACCAAGACCGGGACATCCTACGAGCAGTACTTC
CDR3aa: CATKTGTSYEQYF

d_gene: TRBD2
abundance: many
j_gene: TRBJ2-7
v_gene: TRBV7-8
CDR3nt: TGTGCCAGCAGCTTAGGTAGCGGGAGATACGAGCAGTACTTC
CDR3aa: CASSLGSGRYEQYF

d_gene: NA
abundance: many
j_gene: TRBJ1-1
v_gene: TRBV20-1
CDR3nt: TGCAGTGCAGGACAGATCGACGGGCTTACCTCCGAAGCTTTCTTT
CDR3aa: CSAGQIDGLTSEAFF

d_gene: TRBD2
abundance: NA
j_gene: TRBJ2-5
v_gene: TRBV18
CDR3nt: TGTGCCAGCTCACGTGGGATGCGGGGGGAAGAGACCCAGTACTTC
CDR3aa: CASSRGMRGEETQYF

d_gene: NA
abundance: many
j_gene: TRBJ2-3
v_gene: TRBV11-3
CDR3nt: TGTGCCAGCAGCTTAGGGGATACCTACACAGATACGCAGTATTTT
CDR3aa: CASSLGDTYTDTQYF

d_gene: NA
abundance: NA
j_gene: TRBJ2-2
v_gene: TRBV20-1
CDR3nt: TGCAGTGCTAGAGAACTGGAAACCGGGGAGCTGTTTTTT
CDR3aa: CSARELETGELFF

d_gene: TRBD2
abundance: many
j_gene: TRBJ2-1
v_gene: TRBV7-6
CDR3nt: TGTGCCAGCAGCATACGAACCGGGGGGAATGAGCAGTTCTTC
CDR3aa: CASSIRTGGNEQFF

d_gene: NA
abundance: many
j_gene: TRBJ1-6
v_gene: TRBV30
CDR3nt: TGTGCCTGGAGTCTGGGACAAAACACTTCACCCCTCCACTTT
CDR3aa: CAWSLGQNTSPLHF

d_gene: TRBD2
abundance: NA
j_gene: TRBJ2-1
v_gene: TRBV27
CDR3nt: TGTGCCAGCAGTTTTTCGAGCGGGAGTTCTGAGCAGTTCTTC
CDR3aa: CASSFSSGSSEQFF

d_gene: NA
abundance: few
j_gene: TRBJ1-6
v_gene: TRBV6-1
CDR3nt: TGTGCCAGCAGTGTTGGGGTGAATTCACCCCTCCACTTT
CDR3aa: CASSVGVNSPLHF